Shown below are 27 T cell receptor beta chains from a single sample sequenced in a study of OX40 agonist ivuxolimab in advanced cancers. Here immunoSEQ multiplex PCR was the method, and the copy in TCRdb shows in-frame clones only, minus some. The sample has 100,000 or so clones, about 90% seen once; the top ten hold roughly 5%. The material was CD4+ or CD8+ T cells sorted from blood, obtained in a trial of the OX40 agonist ivuxolimab. The receptors originated from an adult with an advanced solid tumor such as melanoma, head and neck, liver or kidney cancer.

V and J are TRBV5-1 and TRBJ1-1; D is possibly TRBD1 (5 bases). The V gene lost 2 bases and the J gene lost 3 bases, with 17 bases spanning the gap. Germline V lookup: CDR1 SGHRS, CDR2 YFSETQ. CDR3 size: 16 residues. CDR3 region: CASSLLGLGVYTEAFF. CDR3 in DNA: TGCGCCAGCAGCTTACTGGGGCTGGGGGTATACACTGAAGCTTTCTTT.

This chain connects TRBV19 to TRBJ2-2; 9 bases match TRBD2. The germline V gene has CDR1 LNHDA and CDR2 SQIVND (reference sequence). CDR3 size: 15 residues. With 3 bases clipped from V and 9 bases from J, the junction kept 8 bases outside the gene matches. The CDR3 is CASSIGAGGPRELFF. CDR3 nucleotides: TGTGCCAGTAGTATCGGGGCGGGAGGGCCCCGGGAGCTGTTTTTT.

This chain connects TRBV6-5 to TRBJ2-1; the D is unclear. V was cut by 6 bases and J by 0 bases, with 12 bases left in between. CDR1 and CDR2 from the germline V gene are MNHEY and SVGAGI. The CDR3 spans 15 residues. CDR3 amino acids: CASSPASFSYNEQFF. In DNA form, the CDR3 reads TGTGCCAGCAGCCCCGCATCCTTCTCCTACAATGAGCAGTTCTTC.

The J gene is TRBJ2-7, the V gene TRBV30; the match to TRBD2 covers 9 bases. The V gene end was trimmed by 7 bases and the J gene end by 0 bases; junction bases not matched to a gene: 4. This CDR3 region has 13 residues. Germline CDR1 GTSNPN, CDR2 SVGIG (reference sequence). CDR3 DNA: TGTGCCTATTATAGCGGGGGCTCCTACGAGCAGTACTTC. Translation: CAYYSGGSYEQYF.

The chain carries TRBV30 and TRBJ1-5; no definite D call. CDR1 and CDR2 (germline): GTSNPN, SVGIG (reference sequence). V lost 0 bases to trimming and J lost 5 bases, with 8 bases between them. This CDR3 is 13 amino acids long. In DNA form, the CDR3 reads TGTGCCTGGAGTGTCCGCTCAGATCAGCCCCAGCATTTT. This sequence encodes CAWSVRSDQPQHF.

The chain has TRBV19 and TRBJ1-3; perhaps TRBD1 as D (6 bases). The CDR3 totals 16 residues. CDR1 is LNHDA, CDR2 SQIVND, per germline (reference sequence). V lost 4 bases to trimming and J lost 0 bases, with 13 bases between them. CDR3 amino acids: CASSSGRDNSGNTIYF. The CDR3 DNA reads as TGTGCCAGTAGTAGTGGTAGGGACAACTCTGGAAACACCATATATTTT.

This clone was detected once. The chain joins TRBV18 to TRBJ1-1, with TRBD1 as a possible D gene (6 bases). The CDR3 covers 18 residues. V lost 1 base to trimming and J lost 1 base, with 19 bases between them. The germline gives CDR1 KGHSH, CDR2 LQKENI. CDR3 coding DNA: TGTGCCAGCTCACCACGAGTTGTCTACAGGGCCTCGAACACTGAAGCTTTCTTT. Translating it yields CASSPRVVYRASNTEAFF.

The chain is built from TRBV2 and TRBJ2-5, with D uncertain. This CDR3 has 13 residues. Trimming cost V 6 bases and J 2 bases, with 10 bases left between them. Germline lookup yields CDR1 SNHLY and CDR2 FYNNEI. The CDR3 DNA is TGTGCCAGCAGCAACGACAAGCAAGAGACCCAGTACTTC. Translated, it gives CASSNDKQETQYF.

This sequence joins TRBV5-1 and TRBJ1-3, with no clear D. The CDR3 loop spans 17 amino acids. CDR1 SGHRS and CDR2 YFSETQ come from the germline V gene. Trimming removed 0 bases from V and 0 bases from J, with 13 bases in between. The CDR3 loop is CASSLVAPGSSGNTIYF. Here the CDR3 DNA reads TGCGCCAGCAGCTTGGTAGCTCCCGGATCCTCTGGAAACACCATATATTTT.

This rearrangement joins TRBV7-3 to TRBJ1-2, with a weak D call TRBD1 (5 bases). The CDR3 has 13 residues. Between the trimmed V and J ends, which lost 3 bases and 6 bases, there was a span of 11 bases. Germline loops: CDR1 SGHTA, CDR2 FQGTGA. This CDR3 is CASSLGGADGYTF. CDR3 in DNA: TGTGCCAGCAGCTTGGGAGGGGCAGATGGCTACACCTTC. The variable domain in full, completed from reference TRBV7-3 and TRBJ1-2, reads GAGVSQTPSNKVTEKGKYVELRCDPISGHTALYWYRQSLGQGPEFLIYFQGTGAADDSGLPNDRFFAVRPEGSVSTLKIQRTERGDSAVYLCASSLGGADGYTFGSGTRLTVV.

The chain links TRBV5-1 to TRBJ1-1; a weak D match, TRBD1 (6 bases). Germline assignment: CDR1 SGHRS and CDR2 YFSETQ. The ends were cut back, 4 bases at V and 3 bases at J, with 16 bases in the middle. The CDR3 has 15 amino acids. The CDR3: CASSLRGARYTEAFF. The DNA for the CDR3 is TGCGCCAGCAGCCTCCGGGGGGCGAGGTACACTGAAGCTTTCTTT. Full variable domain (outside the CDR3, taken from reference TRBV5-1 and TRBJ1-1): KAGVTQTPRYLIKTRGQQVTLSCSPISGHRSVSWYQQTPGQGLQFLFEYFSETQRNKGNFPGRFSGRQFSNSRSEMNVSTLELGDSALYLCASSLRGARYTEAFFGQGTRLTVV.

This clone was recorded once. This chain connects TRBV14 to TRBJ2-5; D is uncertain. CDR3 size: 14 residues. CDR1 is SGHDN and CDR2 is FVKESK in the germline V gene. Trimming removed 0 bases at V and 2 bases at J, with 7 bases between. CDR3 sequence: CASSQDRLQETQYF. DNA for the CDR3: TGTGCCAGCAGCCAAGACAGGTTACAAGAGACCCAGTACTTC.

This chain uses TRBV18 with TRBJ2-6; D unresolved. The V end was cut by 2 bases, the J end by 3 bases, with 11 bases between. In germline, CDR1 is KGHSH, CDR2 LQKENI. This CDR3 region has 16 residues. DNA of the CDR3: TGTGCCAGCTCACCAACAGATCCGGGTGGGGCCAACGTCCTGACTTTC. It is translated as CASSPTDPGGANVLTF. The full variable domain, rest sourced from reference TRBV18 and TRBJ2-6, is NAGVMQNPRHLVRRRGQEARLRCSPMKGHSHVYWYRQLPEEGLKFMVYLQKENIIDESGMPKERFSAEFPKEGPSILRIQQVVRGDSAAYFCASSPTDPGGANVLTFGAGSRLTVL.

The chain combines TRBV7-9 with TRBJ2-7; tentatively, D is TRBD1 or TRBD2 (5 bases each). CDR3 length: 14 residues. From germline, CDR1 is SEHNR and CDR2 FQNEAQ (reference sequence). V was shortened by 6 bases and J by 6 bases, with 18 bases between the two germline ends. The CDR3 loop is CASSSAGPQGEQYF. The CDR3 DNA reads TGTGCCAGCAGTTCGGCGGGCCCCCAGGGCGAGCAGTACTTC.

The J gene is TRBJ2-5, the V gene TRBV18; D is uncertain. Trimming shortened V by 1 base and J by 3 bases, and 6 bases separated the two germline ends. This CDR3 is 13 amino acids long. Per germline, CDR1 KGHSH and CDR2 LQKENI. This chain's CDR3 is CASSPLYEETQYF. CDR3 DNA: TGTGCCAGCTCACCACTCTATGAAGAGACCCAGTACTTC.

CDR3 in DNA: TGTGCCAGCAGATCGATGTGGAGGACGATATTGAACACTGAAGCTTTCTTT. It is translated as CASRSMWRTILNTEAFF. This chain connects TRBV11-3 to TRBJ1-1; no clear D. Trimming took off 6 bases at V and 0 bases at J, with 20 bases between the two ends. The CDR3 has 17 amino acids. Germline-derived CDR1 and CDR2 are SGHNT and YENEEA.

The chain is built from TRBV11-2 and TRBJ2-3; D gene uncertain. Trimming stripped 0 bases from V and 9 bases from J, with 13 bases between. The CDR3 totals 14 residues. Germline assignment: CDR1 SGHAT and CDR2 FQNNGV. The CDR3 coding sequence is TGTGCCAGCAGCTTAGATCCGGCTAGTGACACGCAGTATTTT. This sequence encodes CASSLDPASDTQYF.

This clone was seen a few times. The V gene is TRBV9, the J gene TRBJ1-6; a possible D gene is TRBD1 (5 bases). Germline lookup yields CDR1 SGDLS and CDR2 YYNGEE. V lost 3 bases and J lost 10, with 11 bases in between. The CDR3 sequence is 13 residues long. CDR3 protein: CASSDGGPSPLHF. For the CDR3, the DNA is TGTGCCAGCAGCGACGGGGGTCCCTCACCCCTCCACTTT.

V and J are TRBV5-8 and TRBJ1-1; possibly TRBD1 for D (6 bases). The CDR3 runs 13 residues. Germline CDR1 is SGHTS and CDR2 is YDEGEE. The V end lost 6 bases, the J end lost 6 bases, and 15 bases lay between the germline ends. The CDR3 bases are TGTGCCAGCATCACACAGGGTTCGGCTGAAGCTTTCTTT. Protein sequence: CASITQGSAEAFF.

V and J are TRBV18 and TRBJ2-7, with TRBD1 matching over 9 bases. Unmatched junction bases numbered 4, after V lost 4 bases and J lost 0 bases. The CDR3 totals 15 residues. CDR1 and CDR2 from the germline V gene are KGHSH and LQKENI. CDR3 residues: CASSQPGQGSYEQYF. As DNA, the CDR3 is TGTGCCAGCTCACAGCCGGGACAGGGCTCCTACGAGCAGTACTTC.

About this clone itself: One end of the junction varies from germline; a read error may be responsible. This chain links TRBV10-3 with TRBJ2-1; 16 nucleotides agree with TRBD2. The CDR3 runs to 14 residues. In germline, CDR1 is ENHRY, CDR2 SYGVKD. As DNA, the CDR3 is TGTGCCATCAGTGACCGATCCGGGACTAGCGGGAGGGTCTTC. It yields the protein CAISDRSGTSGRVF.

J is TRBJ1-5 and V is TRBV27; D not resolved. V lost 3 bases and J lost 9, with 12 bases in between. CDR1 and CDR2 (germline): MNHEY, SMNVEV (reference sequence). This CDR3 is 13 amino acids long. CDR3 sequence: CASSLASGLPQHF. CDR3 bases: TGTGCCAGCAGTTTGGCGTCGGGTCTGCCCCAGCATTTT.

The rearrangement uses TRBV5-1 and TRBJ2-5, with TRBD2 matching 8 bases. The V segment lost 2 bases and the J segment 3 bases; nucleotides outside the gene matches: 3. This CDR3 contains 14 residues. Germline V gene data show CDR1 as SGHRS and CDR2 as YFSETQ. CDR3 DNA: TGCGCCAGCAGCTTTGGTAGCGGGAAAGAGACCCAGTACTTC. As protein: CASSFGSGKETQYF.

The V call is TRBV6-5, the J call TRBJ1-1; 11 nucleotides align to TRBD1. The CDR3 totals 15 residues. V lost 2 bases, J lost 5 bases, and 4 bases stayed unmatched. The V gene's germline CDR1 is MNHEY and CDR2 SVGAGI. The CDR3 region is CASSYDGTGGTEAFF. CDR3 DNA: TGTGCCAGCAGTTACGATGGGACAGGGGGAACTGAAGCTTTCTTT.

This rearrangement joins TRBV29-1 to TRBJ1-2; D ambiguous. The CDR3 is made up of 12 amino acids. Germline CDR1 reads SQVTM; CDR2 reads ANQGSEA. V dropped 4 bases and J dropped 5 bases, with 11 bases sitting between them. The CDR3 reads CSVGGQSYGYTF. The DNA of the CDR3 is TGCAGCGTTGGCGGTCAAAGTTATGGCTACACCTTC.

Details on this clone: Other DNA variants within this sample encode the same CDR3. The rearrangement uses TRBV6-5 and TRBJ1-5; TRBD1 aligns across 10 bases. V gave up 6 bases and J gave up 2 bases; unmatched junction bases: 4. From germline, CDR1 is MNHEY and CDR2 SVGAGI. The CDR3 has 15 amino acids. The CDR3 reads CASRSTGGGNQPQHF. CDR3 in DNA: TGTGCCAGCAGGTCGACAGGGGGCGGCAATCAGCCCCAGCATTTT.

This chain links TRBV11-2 with TRBJ1-2; 9 bases align to TRBD1. The germline CDR1 and CDR2 sequences are SGHAT and FQNNGV. The length of the CDR3 is 15 residues. Losses at the gene ends were 4 bases for V and 5 bases for J; bases not matched to a gene: 8. The CDR3 DNA follows: TGTGCCAGCAGCTCTCGACCGGGACAGGGATATGGCTACACCTTC. It translates to CASSSRPGQGYGYTF.